These T cell receptor beta chains were read from a single sample in a study of blood T cells in healthy people across ages. From the 5' RACE reads, TCRdb called clonotypes with MiXCR, one entry per CDR3 protein. Here the sample spans around 970,000 distinct CDR3 sequences, about 51% being singletons. What was sequenced was blood. The receptors were sampled from an older woman in good health. Each CDR3 is given without its conserved first and last residue. A D gene is named only where the DNA matches it firmly.

cdr3_aa: ASSLGAGLSEAF; j_call: TRBJ1-1; v_call: TRBV12-3/TRBV12-4; d_call: .
cdr3_aa: ASRSGRAVGF; j_call: TRBJ2-7; v_call: TRBV2; d_call: TRBD2
cdr3_aa: ASSLWEAGYEQY; j_call: .; v_call: TRBV5-1; d_call: .
cdr3_aa: ASRRTEQY; j_call: TRBJ2-7; v_call: TRBV28; d_call: .
cdr3_aa: ASSHLDAGQETQY; j_call: .; v_call: TRBV3-1; d_call: .
cdr3_aa: AISETKGTEAF; j_call: TRBJ1-1; v_call: TRBV10-3; d_call: .
cdr3_aa: ASSLLGAGFNEQF; j_call: TRBJ2-1; v_call: TRBV12-3/TRBV12-4; d_call: .
cdr3_aa: ASSFEGAARRNEQF; j_call: TRBJ2-1; v_call: TRBV5-1; d_call: .
cdr3_aa: AISEPNRGVGQEQF; j_call: TRBJ2-1; v_call: TRBV10-3; d_call: TRBD1
cdr3_aa: ASSLVGTSGRLSSYNEQY; j_call: TRBJ2-7; v_call: TRBV5-1; d_call: TRBD2
cdr3_aa: ASSYYPGTSPTETQY; j_call: TRBJ2-5; v_call: TRBV7-2; d_call: .
cdr3_aa: ASSQVGANEKLF; j_call: TRBJ1-4; v_call: TRBV3-1; d_call: .
cdr3_aa: ASSQDRTQSFTGELF; j_call: TRBJ2-2; v_call: TRBV4-1; d_call: .
cdr3_aa: ASSYSDAETQY; j_call: TRBJ2-5; v_call: TRBV4-2; d_call: .
cdr3_aa: SARDRTSGRSSYEQY; j_call: TRBJ2-7; v_call: TRBV20-1; d_call: TRBD2
cdr3_aa: ASSPRTGTVIDTQY; j_call: TRBJ2-3; v_call: TRBV7-2; d_call: TRBD1
cdr3_aa: ASSLNPSGANVLT; j_call: TRBJ2-6; v_call: TRBV7-3; d_call: .
cdr3_aa: ASSGAQFYGYT; j_call: TRBJ1-2; v_call: TRBV28; d_call: .
cdr3_aa: ASSQHSGPQETQY; j_call: TRBJ2-5; v_call: TRBV4-1; d_call: .
cdr3_aa: ASNEGTGVYEQY; j_call: TRBJ2-7; v_call: TRBV21-1; d_call: .
cdr3_aa: SGTPGTSTDTQY; j_call: TRBJ2-3; v_call: TRBV20-1; d_call: .
cdr3_aa: SASTPGQRNEKLF; j_call: TRBJ1-4; v_call: TRBV20-1; d_call: TRBD1
cdr3_aa: ASSRRLGGTPYEQY; j_call: TRBJ2-7; v_call: TRBV28; d_call: .
cdr3_aa: ASSYAEYGNSPLH; j_call: TRBJ1-6; v_call: TRBV6-6; d_call: .
cdr3_aa: ASSFGRGTGLNEQF; j_call: TRBJ2-1; v_call: TRBV7-2; d_call: TRBD1
cdr3_aa: ASRGPRVGETQY; j_call: TRBJ2-5; v_call: TRBV25-1; d_call: .
cdr3_aa: ASSQSFAGTKNIQY; j_call: TRBJ2-4; v_call: TRBV3-1; d_call: .
cdr3_aa: SARDGPAAFQPQH; j_call: TRBJ1-5; v_call: TRBV20-1; d_call: .
cdr3_aa: ATSDPDPQEAQY; j_call: TRBJ2-5; v_call: TRBV24-1; d_call: .
cdr3_aa: ASSTGGKREQY; j_call: TRBJ2-7; v_call: TRBV7-9; d_call: TRBD2
cdr3_aa: ASSLAGSGWYEQY; j_call: .; v_call: TRBV5-1; d_call: .
cdr3_aa: ASSVRLDQPQH; j_call: TRBJ1-5; v_call: TRBV7-2; d_call: .
cdr3_aa: ASSLEVLAGVVKTQY; j_call: TRBJ2-5; v_call: TRBV5-1; d_call: TRBD2
cdr3_aa: SADLSEHLAKNIQY; j_call: TRBJ2-4; v_call: TRBV20-1; d_call: .
cdr3_aa: ASSVGTVSLGQY; j_call: TRBJ2-5; v_call: TRBV28; d_call: TRBD1
cdr3_aa: ASSLQPESTDTQY; j_call: TRBJ2-3; v_call: TRBV7-6; d_call: .
cdr3_aa: ASSLRGLAVQETQY; j_call: TRBJ2-5; v_call: TRBV11-2; d_call: TRBD2
cdr3_aa: ASSETYSYEQY; j_call: TRBJ2-7; v_call: TRBV10-1; d_call: .
cdr3_aa: ASSRTGTSGRYQQF; j_call: TRBJ2-1; v_call: TRBV7-2; d_call: TRBD2